The 24 T cell receptor beta chains below all came from one sample that was sequenced in a study of response to subunit inactivated influenza vaccine. One entry per CDR3 protein results from TCRdb running MiXCR on the RT-PCR reads. The table lists about 540,000 distinct CDR3 sequences, around 25% of them singletons. These same records also appear under a second study, on T cells expressing NK-cell markers. From that report: What made the TCR beta cDNA was 5'RACE template switching with UMIs.

Source: CD4+ T cells sorted from PBMCs, taken about 13 days after vaccination. The receptors here all came from a man between 45 and 60 years old who received an inactivated influenza vaccine.

This clonotype has only a few counts. The V and J genes are TRBV5-1 and TRBJ1-1; tentative D call: TRBD1 (5 bases). Trimming left V 3 bases short and J 3 bases short, with 9 bases between. The germline V gene encodes CDR1 SGHRS and CDR2 YFSETQ. This CDR3 region has 13 residues. CDR3 protein: CASSWTHDTEAFF. In nucleotides, the CDR3 is TGCGCCAGCAGCTGGACACATGACACTGAAGCTTTCTTT.

The rearrangement links TRBV7-8 to TRBJ1-2; D ambiguous. Germline CDR1 and CDR2: SGHVS and FQNEAQ. This CDR3 has 16 amino acids. Trimming cost V 5 bases and J 4 bases, with 20 bases left between them. The CDR3 region has the DNA TGTGCCAGCAGCCCCCCGGGCGTGGCTTGGGGCTATGGCTACACCTTC. Encoded protein: CASSPPGVAWGYGYTF.

This clonotype has a handful of counts. The chain carries TRBV7-2 and TRBJ1-6; no clear D. CDR1 is SGHTA, CDR2 FQGNSA, per germline. Trimming removed 10 bases from V and 1 base from J, with 11 bases in between. CDR3 length: 14 residues. CDR3 DNA: TGTGCCACCTTGGACGGATCCTATAATTCACCCCTCCACTTT. Translating gives CATLDGSYNSPLHF.

V usage is TRBV5-1 and J usage is TRBJ2-3; 11 positions match TRBD2. V lost 4 bases, J lost 2 bases, and 3 bases stayed unmatched. The CDR3 extends over 15 amino acids. CDR1 and CDR2 (germline): SGHRS, YFSETQ. The CDR3 loop reads CASSPTSGNTDTQYF. The CDR3, as DNA: TGCGCCAGCAGCCCGACTAGCGGGAACACAGATACGCAGTATTTT.

The CDR3 sequence: CASSVEGNTEAFF. CDR3 nucleotides: TGTGCCAGCAGCGTAGAGGGGAACACTGAAGCTTTCTTT. The gene calls are TRBV2 and TRBJ1-1; D gene uncertain. The CDR3 length is 13 residues. Germline CDR1 reads SNHLY; CDR2 reads FYNNEI. Trimming left V 6 bases short and J 1 base short, with 9 bases between. The variable domain in full, completed from reference TRBV2 and TRBJ1-1, reads EPEVTQTPSHQVTQMGQEVILRCVPISNHLYFYWYRQILGQKVEFLVSFYNNEISEKSEIFDDQFSVERPDGSNFTLKIRSTKLEDSAMYFCASSVEGNTEAFFGQGTRLTVV.

The genes are TRBV4-3 and TRBJ1-6; 9 nucleotides align to TRBD1. From germline, CDR1 is LGHNA and CDR2 YSLEER. This CDR3 contains 16 residues. V gave up 4 bases and J gave up 6 bases; unmatched junction bases: 7. The CDR3 sequence is CASSPHQGQGNSPLHF. The CDR3 nucleotides read TGCGCCAGCAGCCCCCACCAGGGACAGGGTAATTCACCCCTCCACTTT.

The V and J genes are TRBV6-1 and TRBJ2-7, with D perhaps being TRBD1 or TRBD2 (5 bases each). This CDR3 spans 16 amino acids. Germline CDR1 reads MNHNS; CDR2 reads SASEGT. V was trimmed by 2 bases and J by 1 base, leaving 15 bases between them. CDR3 loop: CASSELVFGGSYEQYF. In DNA, the CDR3 is TGTGCCAGCAGTGAATTGGTTTTTGGGGGTTCCTACGAGCAGTACTTC.

CDR3 bases: TGCAGTGCTTCTAGCGGGAGGACCTTGGCTGAGCAGTTCTTC. Translating gives CSASSGRTLAEQFF. This chain connects TRBV20-1 to TRBJ2-1, with TRBD2 matching over 11 bases. CDR3 length: 14 amino acids. Germline V gives CDR1 DFQATT, CDR2 SNEGSKA (reference sequence). With 5 bases clipped from V and 9 bases from J, the junction kept 9 bases outside the gene matches.

This sequence joins TRBV9 and TRBJ2-4, with TRBD1 as a possible D gene (5 bases). This CDR3 region has 15 residues. From germline, CDR1 is SGDLS and CDR2 YYNGEE. Trimming cost V 5 bases and J 2 bases, with 14 bases left between them. The CDR3 region is CASSVNAGTKNIQYF. CDR3 bases: TGTGCCAGCAGTGTCAATGCAGGGACCAAAAACATTCAGTACTTC.

In this sample, this clonotype turned up a few times. The V and J genes are TRBV14 and TRBJ1-2, with D maybe TRBD1 (6 bases). V dropped 5 bases and J dropped 5 bases, with 12 bases sitting between them. Germline assignment: CDR1 SGHDN and CDR2 FVKESK. The length of the CDR3 is 13 residues. In DNA, the CDR3 is TGTGCCAGCAGCACAGGGATGGGGTATGGCTACACCTTC. Translating it yields CASSTGMGYGYTF.

The V and J genes are TRBV28 and TRBJ2-4; D gene ambiguous. Germline-derived CDR1 and CDR2 are MDHEN and SYDVKM. The CDR3 length is 14 residues. Trimming took off 7 bases at V and 0 bases at J, with 10 bases between the two ends. CDR3 in amino acids: CASKERLAKNIQYF. In DNA, the CDR3 is TGTGCCAGCAAGGAGCGCTTAGCCAAAAACATTCAGTACTTC.

This clonotype showed up many times. This chain links TRBV7-2 with TRBJ2-5; no definite D call. Germline V lookup: CDR1 SGHTA, CDR2 FQGNSA. Deletions cut 0 bases from V and 2 bases from J, with 4 bases between. This CDR3 is 13 amino acids long. The CDR3 nucleotides are TGTGCCAGCAGCTTAGCAGTTCAAGAGACCCAGTACTTC. Protein product: CASSLAVQETQYF.

The gene calls are TRBV4-1 and TRBJ1-2; D gene unclear. This CDR3 has 13 amino acids. In germline, CDR1 is MGHRA, CDR2 YSYEKL. V was shortened by 1 base and J by 7 bases, with 10 bases between the two germline ends. The DNA of the CDR3 is TGCGCCAGCAGCCAAGTAAGGAGTGTTGGCTACACCTTC. Translated, it gives CASSQVRSVGYTF.

The chain links TRBV20-1 to TRBJ2-7; 9 bases match TRBD1. V was pared by 6 bases and J by 0 bases, with 9 bases of the junction left unmatched. Germline V lookup: CDR1 DFQATT, CDR2 SNEGSKA (reference sequence). This CDR3 has 15 amino acids. CDR3 loop: CSAKGQGLLSYEQYF. CDR3 bases: TGCAGTGCCAAGGGACAGGGCCTCCTCTCCTACGAGCAGTACTTC.

This clonotype was observed a few times. The chain uses TRBV14 and TRBJ2-7; D is possibly TRBD1 (6 bases). Trimming took off 1 base at V and 0 bases at J, with 16 bases between the two ends. The CDR3 has 17 residues. Germline loops: CDR1 SGHDN, CDR2 FVKESK. CDR3 sequence (DNA): TGTGCCAGCAGCCAAGTTACCTCCGGGACATACTCCTACGAGCAGTACTTC. Protein product: CASSQVTSGTYSYEQYF.

The rearrangement joins TRBV20-1 to TRBJ2-1, with 7 positions matching TRBD2. The CDR3 sequence is 14 residues long. Unmatched junction bases numbered 9, after V lost 1 base and J lost 9 bases. CDR1 DFQATT and CDR2 SNEGSKA come from the germline V gene (reference sequence). The CDR3 loop reads CSARAGAGAFEQFF. The CDR3 DNA reads TGCAGTGCTAGAGCTGGGGCGGGAGCTTTTGAGCAGTTCTTC.

This clonotype showed up many times. The genes are TRBV29-1 and TRBJ1-2; D might be TRBD1 (5 bases). CDR1 and CDR2 from the germline V gene are SQVTM and ANQGSEA. Trimming removed 5 bases from V and 4 bases from J, with 11 bases in between. CDR3 length: 12 amino acids. The CDR3 here is CSVRQSSYGYTF. The CDR3 nucleotides are TGCAGCGTTAGACAGAGTTCCTATGGCTACACCTTC.

This clonotype was detected a few times. The junction does not match germline at one end; this may be a read error. The chain couples TRBV29-1 to TRBJ2-5; no clear D. Germline lookup yields CDR1 SQVTM and CDR2 ANQGSEA. This CDR3 region has 10 residues. The CDR3 DNA is TGCAGCGTGATGGACGCGGTGGAACACTTC. It specifies CSVMDAVEHF.

J is TRBJ2-3 and V is TRBV12-3 or TRBV12-4, with D unclear. This CDR3 contains 14 residues. Deletions cut 3 bases from V and 1 base from J, with 8 bases between. The CDR3, as DNA: TGTGCCAGCAGTTTTTGGCAGCGCACAGATACGCAGTATTTT. Translation gives CASSFWQRTDTQYF.

The rearrangement joins TRBV5-1 to TRBJ1-5, with D maybe TRBD1 (5 bases). Germline CDR1 and CDR2: SGHRS and YFSETQ. V was cut by 4 bases and J by 6 bases, with 17 bases left in between. The CDR3 is made up of 15 amino acids. The chain's CDR3 is CASSRGTGGFQPQHF. The CDR3 coding sequence is TGCGCCAGCAGCCGGGGGACGGGTGGGTTTCAGCCCCAGCATTTT.

This clonotype has just a few counts. The chain links TRBV18 to TRBJ1-4; tentatively, D is TRBD1 (6 bases). The V end lost 0 bases, the J end lost 7 bases, and 9 bases lay between the germline ends. CDR1 KGHSH and CDR2 LQKENI come from the germline V gene. The CDR3 extends over 14 amino acids. CDR3 in amino acids: CASSPPGAGEKLFF. The CDR3 nucleotides read TGTGCCAGCTCACCACCGGGGGCAGGTGAAAAACTGTTTTTT.

This clonotype was recorded many times. The V call is TRBV6-1, the J call TRBJ1-5; D might be TRBD1 (5 bases). The CDR3 length is 15 residues. From germline, CDR1 is MNHNS and CDR2 SASEGT. The V gene lost 3 bases and the J gene lost 2 bases, with 11 bases spanning the gap. CDR3 in DNA: TGTGCCAGCAGTGAGCGGGGCAGACGCAATCAGCCCCAGCATTTT. This gives the protein CASSERGRRNQPQHF.

This clonotype was seen only a few times. The genes are TRBV20-1 and TRBJ2-7, with 7 bases matching TRBD1. Per germline, CDR1 DFQATT and CDR2 SNEGSKA (reference sequence). Unmatched junction bases numbered 12, after V lost 6 bases and J lost 4 bases. The CDR3 extends over 14 amino acids. The CDR3 nucleotides read TGCAGTGCGGGACAGTCAATCGGGAATTACGAGCAGTACTTC. Its translation is CSAGQSIGNYEQYF.

The CDR3 protein is CASSSAFKTASGANVLTF. As DNA, the CDR3 is TGTGCCAGCAGCTCCGCATTCAAGACAGCCTCTGGGGCCAACGTCCTGACTTTC. V is TRBV11-2 and J is TRBJ2-6, with a weak D call TRBD1 (5 bases). V was shortened by 4 bases and J by 0 bases, with 16 bases between the two germline ends. The germline CDR1 and CDR2 sequences are SGHAT and FQNNGV. This CDR3 has 18 amino acids. Variable domain in full (rest from reference TRBV11-2 and TRBJ2-6): EAGVAQSPRYKIIEKRQSVAFWCNPISGHATLYWYQQILGQGPKLLIQFQNNGVVDDSQLPKDRFSAERLKGVDSTLKIQPAKLEDSAVYLCASSSAFKTASGANVLTFGAGSRLTVL.